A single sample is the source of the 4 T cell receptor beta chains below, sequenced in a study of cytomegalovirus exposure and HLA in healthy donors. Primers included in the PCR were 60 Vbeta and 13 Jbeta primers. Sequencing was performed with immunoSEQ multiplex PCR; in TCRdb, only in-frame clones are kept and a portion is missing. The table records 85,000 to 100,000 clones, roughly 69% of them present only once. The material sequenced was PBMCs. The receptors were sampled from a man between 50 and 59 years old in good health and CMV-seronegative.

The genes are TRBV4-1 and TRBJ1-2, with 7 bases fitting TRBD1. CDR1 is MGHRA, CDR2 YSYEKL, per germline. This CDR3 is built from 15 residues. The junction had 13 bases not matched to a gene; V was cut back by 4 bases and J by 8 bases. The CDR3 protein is CASSPGTVSIEGYTF. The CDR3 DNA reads TGCGCCAGCAGCCCCGGGACAGTATCCATCGAAGGCTACACCTTC.

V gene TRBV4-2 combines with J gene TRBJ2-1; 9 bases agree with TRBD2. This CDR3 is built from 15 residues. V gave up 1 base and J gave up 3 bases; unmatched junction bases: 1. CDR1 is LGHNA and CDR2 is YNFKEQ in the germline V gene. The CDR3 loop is CASSQGSGGYNEQFF. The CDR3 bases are TGTGCCAGCAGCCAAGGTAGCGGGGGCTACAATGAGCAGTTCTTC.

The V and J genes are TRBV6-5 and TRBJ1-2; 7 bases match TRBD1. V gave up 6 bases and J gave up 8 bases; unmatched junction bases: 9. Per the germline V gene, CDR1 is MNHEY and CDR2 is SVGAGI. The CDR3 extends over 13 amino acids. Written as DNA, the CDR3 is TGTGCCAGCAGGCTTACAGGGGTGGACGGCTACACCTTC. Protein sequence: CASRLTGVDGYTF.

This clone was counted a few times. The CDR3: CASRNQGDGYTF. The CDR3 bases are TGTGCCAGTAGGAACCAGGGTGATGGCTACACCTTC. The chain is built from TRBV19 and TRBJ1-2, with D possibly TRBD1 on 5 matching bases. Germline lookup yields CDR1 LNHDA and CDR2 SQIVND (reference sequence). The CDR3 is 12 amino acids. V was shortened by 6 bases and J by 6 bases, with 11 bases between the two germline ends.